These 15 T cell receptor beta chains originate from one sample sequenced in a study of T cell responses to AZD1222 COVID-19 vaccine. Method: immunoSEQ multiplex PCR; TCRdb's copy keeps in-frame clones and lacks some. The sample consists of roughly 150,000 clones, approximately 90% of them appearing once. The source material was peripheral blood, sampled after recovery from COVID-19. These TCRs come from an adult who had recovered from COVID-19.

Only one count was recorded for this clone. The J gene is TRBJ2-1, the V gene TRBV7-6; tentative D call: TRBD1 (5 bases). Germline V gives CDR1 SGHVS, CDR2 FNYEAQ. Trimming shortened V by 5 bases and J by 4 bases, and 18 bases separated the two germline ends. The CDR3 totals 16 residues. The CDR3: CASSETRQKSYNEQFF. CDR3 in DNA: TGTGCCAGCAGCGAGACGAGACAGAAGTCGTACAATGAGCAGTTCTTC.

The chain uses TRBV5-3 and TRBJ2-7, with D perhaps TRBD1 (5 bases). TRBV5-3 is an open reading frame, and its role is uncertain. With 5 bases removed from V and 5 bases from J, the gap between germline ends came to 17 bases. The CDR3 covers 14 residues. The CDR3 protein is CARSRGSPKDEQYF. Written as DNA, the CDR3 is TGTGCCAGAAGTAGGGGTAGTCCCAAGGACGAGCAGTACTTC.

This sequence joins TRBV28 and TRBJ2-1; D not certain. The CDR3 is made up of 13 amino acids. CDR1 and CDR2 (germline): MDHEN, SYDVKM. V dropped 5 bases and J dropped 14 bases, with 19 bases sitting between them. DNA for the CDR3: TGTGCCAGCAGTCTCCCCGCGGCCGAGAGTAAGTTCTTC. Amino acid sequence: CASSLPAAESKFF.

The sample holds one count of this clone. The chain employs TRBV24-1 and TRBJ2-7; 13 bases are shared with TRBD2. Germline loops: CDR1 KGHDR, CDR2 SFDVKD. The J segment lost 3 bases and the V segment lost 4 bases, leaving 5 bases of the junction unmatched. The length of the CDR3 is 16 residues. Here the CDR3 DNA reads TGTGCCACCAGTGAATCCGGGACTAGCGGGAACTACGAGCAGTACTTC. Translating gives CATSESGTSGNYEQYF.

The V and J genes are TRBV19 and TRBJ1-1, with D possibly TRBD1 on 5 matching bases. This CDR3 comprises 15 residues. V dropped 3 bases and J dropped 4 bases, with 15 bases sitting between them. The germline CDR1 and CDR2 sequences are LNHDA and SQIVND (reference sequence). The CDR3 is CASSMFLGVSTEAFF. CDR3 sequence (DNA): TGTGCCAGTAGTATGTTCCTGGGGGTGAGCACTGAAGCTTTCTTT. Full variable domain (outside the CDR3, taken from reference TRBV19 and TRBJ1-1): DGGITQSPKYLFRKEGQNVTLSCEQNLNHDAMYWYRQDPGQGLRLIYYSQIVNDFQKGDIAEGYSVSREKKESFPLTVTSAQKNPTAFYLCASSMFLGVSTEAFFGQGTRLTVV.

The chain couples TRBV5-1 to TRBJ2-2, with 7 nucleotides matching TRBD1. The CDR3 loop spans 16 amino acids. J was trimmed by 1 base and V by 4 bases; bases with no gene match: 7. Germline V gives CDR1 SGHRS, CDR2 YFSETQ. CDR3 in DNA: TGCGCCAGCAGCAGGACCGGGACAGTGAACACCGGGGAGCTGTTTTTT. Encoded protein: CASSRTGTVNTGELFF.

V gene TRBV21-1 combines with J gene TRBJ2-7; whether TRBD2, the table's D call, matches the DNA was not checked. TRBV21-1 is noted as a pseudogene. The CDR3 consists of 13 residues. The CDR3 sequence is CASSKGLDDEQYF. For the CDR3, the DNA is TGTGCCAGCAGCAAAGGGCTAGACGACGAGCAGTACTTC.

The J gene is TRBJ1-2, the V gene TRBV3-1 (or the pseudogene TRBV3-2), with 9 bases fitting TRBD1. With V trimmed by 7 bases and J by 7 bases, 10 bases remained unmatched. CDR3 length equals 14 residues. In germline, CDR1 is LGHDT, CDR2 YNNKEL (reference sequence). CDR3 residues: CASTPRGTGSGYTF. The CDR3 DNA sequence: TGTGCCAGCACCCCTAGGGGGACAGGGAGTGGCTACACCTTC.

The V call is TRBV5-4, the J call TRBJ1-3; a weak D match, TRBD1 (6 bases). Germline lookup yields CDR1 SGHNT and CDR2 YYREEE (reference sequence). V dropped 1 base and J dropped 2 bases, with 13 bases sitting between them. The CDR3 has 16 amino acids. The CDR3 DNA is TGTGCCAGCAGCTTGAGGGGTGGGGGGCCTGGAAACACCATATATTTT. Protein: CASSLRGGGPGNTIYF.

The V gene is TRBV5-4, the J gene TRBJ2-3, with TRBD2 identical over 12 bases. V gave up 4 bases and J gave up 6 bases; unmatched junction bases: 6. Germline CDR1 and CDR2: SGHNT and YYREEE (reference sequence). CDR3 size: 15 residues. The CDR3, as DNA: TGTGCCAGCAGCCCCCGGACTAGCGGGACTGATACGCAGTATTTT. This gives the protein CASSPRTSGTDTQYF.

This clone was seen a single time. The genes are TRBV2 and TRBJ2-5, with D possibly TRBD2 on 6 matching bases. This CDR3 spans 13 amino acids. The germline gives CDR1 SNHLY, CDR2 FYNNEI. Trimming left V 8 bases short and J 4 bases short, with 14 bases between. CDR3 sequence (DNA): TGTGCCAGCCGCTTGGGGGGAGGAGAGACCCAGTACTTC. It is translated as CASRLGGGETQYF. Based on the CDR3 plus reference TRBV2 and TRBJ2-5, the full variable domain is EPEVTQTPSHQVTQMGQEVILRCVPISNHLYFYWYRQILGQKVEFLVSFYNNEISEKSEIFDDQFSVERPDGSNFTLKIRSTKLEDSAMYFCASRLGGGETQYFGPGTRLLVL.

The V and J genes are TRBV4-3 and TRBJ1-2; the D gene is possibly TRBD1 (5 bases). Germline CDR1 reads LGHNA; CDR2 reads YSLEER. The CDR3 has 15 amino acids. V dropped 4 bases and J dropped 2 bases, with 14 bases sitting between them. The DNA for the CDR3 is TGCGCCAGCAGCCGCCAAATCAGGGACAACTATGGCTACACCTTC. Protein product: CASSRQIRDNYGYTF.

The gene calls are TRBV4-2 and TRBJ1-6; D not certain. The CDR3 is 15 amino acids. Germline loops: CDR1 LGHNA, CDR2 YNFKEQ. Deletions cut 1 base from V and 11 bases from J, with 15 bases between. The CDR3 sequence: CASSQAEGRSTPLHF. The CDR3 DNA reads TGTGCCAGCAGCCAAGCGGAGGGAAGATCGACACCCCTCCACTTT.

The rearrangement links TRBV7-2 to TRBJ2-3; D is undetermined. Trimming left V 3 bases short and J 0 bases short, with 4 bases between. The CDR3 is 13 residues long. CDR1 SGHTA and CDR2 FQGNSA come from the germline V gene. This CDR3 reads CASSFSSTDTQYF. CDR3 DNA: TGTGCCAGCAGCTTTTCTAGCACAGATACGCAGTATTTT.

Regarding this clone: The sample carries other DNA sequences with the same CDR3. The chain employs TRBV7-3 and TRBJ1-1; D not resolved. Deletions cut 2 bases from V and 0 bases from J, with 4 bases between. The CDR3 is made up of 13 amino acids. The germline CDR1 and CDR2 sequences are SGHTA and FQGTGA. CDR3 region: CASSLGMNTEAFF. In DNA form, the CDR3 reads TGTGCCAGCAGCTTAGGGATGAACACTGAAGCTTTCTTT.